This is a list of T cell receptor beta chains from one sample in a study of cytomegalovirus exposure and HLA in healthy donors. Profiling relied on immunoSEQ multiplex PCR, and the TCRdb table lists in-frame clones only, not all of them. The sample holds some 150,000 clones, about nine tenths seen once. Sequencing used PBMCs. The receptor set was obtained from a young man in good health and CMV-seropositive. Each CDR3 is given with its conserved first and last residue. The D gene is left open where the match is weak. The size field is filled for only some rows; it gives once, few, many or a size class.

CDR3 DNA: TGCGCCAGCAGTGCTAGCGGGGGGGCCCCCCGGCCGCAGTATTTT
CDR3 protein: CASSASGGAPRPQYF
J gene: TRBJ2-3
D gene: TRBD2
V gene: TRBV10-2
clone size: .

CDR3 DNA: TGCGCCAGCCTGATCGAGGACCGGGACAGGCCCTTAGCTAACTATGGCTACACCTTC
CDR3 protein: CASLIEDRDRPLANYGYTF
J gene: TRBJ1-2
D gene: TRBD1
V gene: TRBV23-1
clone size: .

CDR3 DNA: TGTGCCAGCAGCGTAGTAAGCCAAAGCTCCTACAATGAGCAGTTCTTC
CDR3 protein: CASSVVSQSSYNEQFF
J gene: TRBJ2-1
D gene: .
V gene: TRBV9
clone size: once

CDR3 DNA: TGTGCCAGTAGTATACCTCGGACTAGCGGGACTTACGAGCAGTACTTC
CDR3 protein: CASSIPRTSGTYEQYF
J gene: TRBJ2-7
D gene: TRBD2
V gene: TRBV19
clone size: .

CDR3 DNA: TGTGCCAGCAGCCAACCTAAAGCGACAGGGGTAACAACTAATGAAAAACTGTTTTTT
CDR3 protein: CASSQPKATGVTTNEKLFF
J gene: TRBJ1-4
D gene: TRBD1
V gene: TRBV7-9
clone size: .

CDR3 DNA: TGTGCCAGCAGCTTCCGAGGGATTGATGGCTACACCTTC
CDR3 protein: CASSFRGIDGYTF
J gene: TRBJ1-2
D gene: .
V gene: TRBV5-4
clone size: .

CDR3 DNA: TGTGCCACCGGGAACAATGAGCAGTTCTTC
CDR3 protein: CATGNNEQFF
J gene: TRBJ2-1
D gene: .
V gene: TRBV27
clone size: .

CDR3 DNA: TGTGCCAGCAGCGTCGGGACAGGTGAAGCTTTCTTT
CDR3 protein: CASSVGTGEAFF
J gene: TRBJ1-1
D gene: TRBD1
V gene: TRBV7-9
clone size: .

CDR3 DNA: TGCGCCAGCAGCGCGGGACTAGCGGGAGTAGATGAGCAGTTCTTC
CDR3 protein: CASSAGLAGVDEQFF
J gene: TRBJ2-1
D gene: TRBD2
V gene: TRBV5-1
clone size: .

CDR3 DNA: TGTGCCAGCAGTTTTACAGATAATTCACCCCTCCACTTT
CDR3 protein: CASSFTDNSPLHF
J gene: TRBJ1-6
D gene: .
V gene: TRBV7-3
clone size: .

CDR3 DNA: TGCGCCAGCAGCCAAGATCGACTGGGGCGAAACACCATATATTTT
CDR3 protein: CASSQDRLGRNTIYF
J gene: TRBJ1-3
D gene: .
V gene: TRBV4-3
clone size: .

CDR3 DNA: TGTGCCAGCAGTGAGGTAACAGGGGCTGGAAACACCATATATTTT
CDR3 protein: CASSEVTGAGNTIYF
J gene: TRBJ1-3
D gene: TRBD1
V gene: TRBV6-1
clone size: .

CDR3 DNA: TGTGCCAGCACCGCCCTACGAGGTACGCAGTATTTT
CDR3 protein: CASTALRGTQYF
J gene: TRBJ2-3
D gene: .
V gene: TRBV7-2
clone size: .

CDR3 DNA: TGTGCCAGCAGTGAGCGCCGAGGAGTAACGGGAGAGACCCAGTACTTC
CDR3 protein: CASSERRGVTGETQYF
J gene: TRBJ2-5
D gene: .
V gene: TRBV6-1
clone size: once

CDR3 DNA: TGTGCCAGCAGACTCGAGGCCCGGACAGGCTTC
CDR3 protein: CASRLEARTGF
J gene: TRBJ2-7
D gene: .
V gene: TRBV21-1
clone size: few

CDR3 DNA: TGTGCCAGCAGTGAAAGTATGGGCGGGAGTACGGGGGAGACCCAGTACTTC
CDR3 protein: CASSESMGGSTGETQYF
J gene: TRBJ2-5
D gene: TRBD2
V gene: TRBV2
clone size: .

CDR3 DNA: TGTGCCAGCCCTAAGACAGGGGCGAACACTGAAGCTTTCTTT
CDR3 protein: CASPKTGANTEAFF
J gene: TRBJ1-1
D gene: TRBD1
V gene: TRBV2
clone size: .

CDR3 DNA: TGTGCCAGCAGCACACGACAGTTTGGAAACACCATATATTTT
CDR3 protein: CASSTRQFGNTIYF
J gene: TRBJ1-3
D gene: .
V gene: TRBV7-9
clone size: .

CDR3 DNA: TGTGCCAGCAGCTTAGGTTTTCAGGGCAACGAGCAGTACTTC
CDR3 protein: CASSLGFQGNEQYF
J gene: TRBJ2-7
D gene: .
V gene: TRBV7-9
clone size: once

CDR3 DNA: TGCGCCAGCGCACCACGTTTGGCGGGGGGACCCACCGGGGAGCTGTTTTTT
CDR3 protein: CASAPRLAGGPTGELFF
J gene: TRBJ2-2
D gene: TRBD2
V gene: TRBV4-1
clone size: .

CDR3 DNA: TGTGCCAGCAGCTTGGGACAGGCTTTGTACGAGCAGTACTTC
CDR3 protein: CASSLGQALYEQYF
J gene: TRBJ2-7
D gene: .
V gene: TRBV5-6
clone size: .

CDR3 DNA: TGCGCCAGCAGCCAAGCGTTCCGGGGGGGCGCTGAAGCTTTCTTT
CDR3 protein: CASSQAFRGGAEAFF
J gene: TRBJ1-1
D gene: .
V gene: TRBV4-1
clone size: .

CDR3 DNA: TGTGCCAGCAGCCCATCCGGACTAGCGGGACGGGAGCAGTTCTTC
CDR3 protein: CASSPSGLAGREQFF
J gene: TRBJ2-1
D gene: TRBD2
V gene: TRBV7-9
clone size: .

CDR3 DNA: TGTGCCAGCAGACCCACTAGCGGGAGTGACGAGCAGTACTTC
CDR3 protein: CASRPTSGSDEQYF
J gene: TRBJ2-7
D gene: TRBD2
V gene: TRBV2
clone size: .

CDR3 DNA: TGTGCCAGCGGCAGGGCGTCTAATGAAAAACTGTTTTTT
CDR3 protein: CASGRASNEKLFF
J gene: TRBJ1-4
D gene: .
V gene: TRBV5-6
clone size: .

CDR3 DNA: TGTGCCAGCAGCCCTCAGATCGGGGAGTCAGGCTACACCTTC
CDR3 protein: CASSPQIGESGYTF
J gene: TRBJ1-2
D gene: .
V gene: TRBV7-3
clone size: .

CDR3 DNA: TGTGCCAGCCAAACAGGGGGGAAATACGAGCAGTACTTC
CDR3 protein: CASQTGGKYEQYF
J gene: TRBJ2-7
D gene: TRBD1
V gene: TRBV28
clone size: .

CDR3 DNA: TGTGCCAGCAGTCCCCAAGGGAGGGGGGGAAACATTCAGTACTTC
CDR3 protein: CASSPQGRGGNIQYF
J gene: TRBJ2-4
D gene: .
V gene: TRBV28
clone size: .

CDR3 DNA: TGCGCCAGCAGCTCTACAGGGTCCCACGAGCAGTACTTC
CDR3 protein: CASSSTGSHEQYF
J gene: TRBJ2-7
D gene: .
V gene: TRBV5-1
clone size: .

CDR3 DNA: TGCGCCAGCAGACTCGGACAGGGGTCCACCTACGAGCAGTACTTC
CDR3 protein: CASRLGQGSTYEQYF
J gene: TRBJ2-7
D gene: TRBD1
V gene: TRBV5-1
clone size: .

CDR3 DNA: TGTGCCATCAGTCAAGGGGGAGGGGGGGCTAGTGAAGCTTTCTTT
CDR3 protein: CAISQGGGGASEAFF
J gene: TRBJ1-1
D gene: .
V gene: TRBV10-3
clone size: .

CDR3 DNA: TGTGCCAGCAGCTTATACAGGGGCATCGGGGTGAACACTGAAGCTTTCTTT
CDR3 protein: CASSLYRGIGVNTEAFF
J gene: TRBJ1-1
D gene: TRBD1
V gene: TRBV5-4
clone size: .

CDR3 DNA: TGTGCCAGCAGCTTTCACAGGGGCAATGAAGCTTTCTTT
CDR3 protein: CASSFHRGNEAFF
J gene: TRBJ1-1
D gene: TRBD1
V gene: TRBV11-2
clone size: once

CDR3 DNA: TGCAGCGTTGGGACAGACACCGGGGAGCTGTTTTTT
CDR3 protein: CSVGTDTGELFF
J gene: TRBJ2-2
D gene: .
V gene: TRBV29-1
clone size: .

CDR3 DNA: TGCAGCGTTGAAGGGGGGCGGGGGGACGAGACCCAGTACTTC
CDR3 protein: CSVEGGRGDETQYF
J gene: TRBJ2-5
D gene: TRBD2
V gene: TRBV29-1
clone size: .